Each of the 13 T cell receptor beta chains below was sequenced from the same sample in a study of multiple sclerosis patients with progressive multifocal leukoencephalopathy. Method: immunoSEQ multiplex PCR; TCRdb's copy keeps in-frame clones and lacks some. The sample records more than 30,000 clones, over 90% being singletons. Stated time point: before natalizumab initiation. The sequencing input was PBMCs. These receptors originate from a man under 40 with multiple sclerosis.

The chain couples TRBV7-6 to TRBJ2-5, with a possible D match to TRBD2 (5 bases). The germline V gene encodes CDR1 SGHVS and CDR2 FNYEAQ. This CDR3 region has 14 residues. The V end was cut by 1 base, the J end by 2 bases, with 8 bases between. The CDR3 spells CASSLEADQETQYF. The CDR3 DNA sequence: TGTGCCAGCAGCTTAGAAGCGGATCAAGAGACCCAGTACTTC.

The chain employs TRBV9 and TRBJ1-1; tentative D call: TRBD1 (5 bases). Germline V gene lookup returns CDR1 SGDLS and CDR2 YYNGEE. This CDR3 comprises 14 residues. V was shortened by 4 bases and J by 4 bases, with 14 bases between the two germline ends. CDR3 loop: CASSPSGGSTEAFF. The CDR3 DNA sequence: TGTGCCAGCAGCCCTAGTGGGGGGAGCACTGAAGCTTTCTTT.

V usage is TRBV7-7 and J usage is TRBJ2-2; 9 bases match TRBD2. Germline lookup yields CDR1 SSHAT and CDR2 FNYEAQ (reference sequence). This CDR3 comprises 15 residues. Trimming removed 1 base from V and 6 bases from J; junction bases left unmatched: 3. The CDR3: CASSLDGLASGELFF. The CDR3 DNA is TGTGCCAGCAGCTTAGACGGACTAGCGTCCGGGGAGCTGTTTTTT.

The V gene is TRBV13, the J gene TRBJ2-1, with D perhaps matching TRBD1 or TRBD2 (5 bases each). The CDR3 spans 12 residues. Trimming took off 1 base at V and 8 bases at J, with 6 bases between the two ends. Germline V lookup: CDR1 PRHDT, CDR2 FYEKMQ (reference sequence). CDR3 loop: CASSLVGDEQFF. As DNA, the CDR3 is TGTGCCAGCAGCTTAGTGGGGGATGAGCAGTTCTTC. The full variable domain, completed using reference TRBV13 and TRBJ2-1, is AAGVIQSPRHLIKEKRETATLKCYPIPRHDTVYWYQQGPGQDPQFLISFYEKMQSDKGSIPDRFSAQQFSDYHSELNMSSLELGDSALYFCASSLVGDEQFFGPGTRLTVL.

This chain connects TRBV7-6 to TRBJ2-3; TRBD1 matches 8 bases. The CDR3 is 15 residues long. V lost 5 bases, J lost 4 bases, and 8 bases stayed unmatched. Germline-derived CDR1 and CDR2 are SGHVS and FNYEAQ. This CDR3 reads CASSEQDRASDTQYF. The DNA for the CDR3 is TGTGCCAGCAGCGAGCAGGACAGGGCGTCAGATACGCAGTATTTT. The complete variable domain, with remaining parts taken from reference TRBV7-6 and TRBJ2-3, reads GAGVSQSPRYKVTKRGQDVALRCDPISGHVSLYWYRQALGQGPEFLTYFNYEAQQDKSGLPNDRFSAERPEGSISTLTIQRTEQRDSAMYRCASSEQDRASDTQYFGPGTRLTVL.

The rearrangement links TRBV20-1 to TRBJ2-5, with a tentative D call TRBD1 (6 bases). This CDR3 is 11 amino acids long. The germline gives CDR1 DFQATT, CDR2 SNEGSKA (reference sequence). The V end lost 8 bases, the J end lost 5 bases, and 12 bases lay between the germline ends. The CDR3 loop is CSTGFGETQYF. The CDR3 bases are TGCAGTACAGGGTTCGGGGAGACCCAGTACTTC.

CDR3 in DNA: TGCGCCAGCAGCTTGGATGGCGGCAGCTATGGCTACACCTTC. This gives the protein CASSLDGGSYGYTF. The gene calls are TRBV5-1 and TRBJ1-2; D uncertain. The V end was cut by 0 bases, the J end by 4 bases, with 10 bases between. The CDR3 consists of 14 residues. Germline values: CDR1 SGHRS, CDR2 YFSETQ.

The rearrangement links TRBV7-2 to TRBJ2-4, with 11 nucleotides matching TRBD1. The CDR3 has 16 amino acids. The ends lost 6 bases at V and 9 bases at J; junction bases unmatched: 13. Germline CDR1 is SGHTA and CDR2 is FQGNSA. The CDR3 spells CASSPTGTGGAGIQYF. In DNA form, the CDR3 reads TGTGCCAGCAGTCCGACCGGGACAGGGGGGGCAGGCATTCAGTACTTC.

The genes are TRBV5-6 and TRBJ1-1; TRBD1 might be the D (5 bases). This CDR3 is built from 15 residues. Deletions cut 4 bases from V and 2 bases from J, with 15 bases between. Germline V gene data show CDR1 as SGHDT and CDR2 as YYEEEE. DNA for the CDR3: TGTGCCAGCAGCCCAGGGCCGAGGGCTAACACTGAAGCTTTCTTT. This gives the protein CASSPGPRANTEAFF.

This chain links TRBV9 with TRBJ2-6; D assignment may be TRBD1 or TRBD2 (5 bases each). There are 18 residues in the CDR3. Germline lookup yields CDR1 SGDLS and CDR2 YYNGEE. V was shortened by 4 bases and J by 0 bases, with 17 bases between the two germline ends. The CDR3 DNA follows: TGTGCCAGCAGCCCCCAAGGGGACGGTTTCTCTGGGGCCAACGTCCTGACTTTC. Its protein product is CASSPQGDGFSGANVLTF. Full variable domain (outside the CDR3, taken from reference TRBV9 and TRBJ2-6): DSGVTQTPKHLITATGQRVTLRCSPRSGDLSVYWYQQSLDQGLQFLIQYYNGEERAKGNILERFSAQQFPDLHSELNLSSLELGDSALYFCASSPQGDGFSGANVLTFGAGSRLTVL.

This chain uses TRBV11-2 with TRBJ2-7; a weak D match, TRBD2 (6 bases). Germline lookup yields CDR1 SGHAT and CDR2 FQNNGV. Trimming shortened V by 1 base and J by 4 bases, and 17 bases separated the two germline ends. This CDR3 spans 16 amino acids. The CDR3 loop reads CASSLVAGRGAYEQYF. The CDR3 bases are TGTGCCAGCAGCTTAGTTGCCGGGAGAGGGGCGTACGAGCAGTACTTC.

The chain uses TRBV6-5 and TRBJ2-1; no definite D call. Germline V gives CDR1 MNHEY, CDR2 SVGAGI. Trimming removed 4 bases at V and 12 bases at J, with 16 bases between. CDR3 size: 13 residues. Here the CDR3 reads CASSSAPGERQFF. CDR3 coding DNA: TGTGCCAGCAGTTCTGCCCCAGGTGAGAGGCAGTTCTTC.

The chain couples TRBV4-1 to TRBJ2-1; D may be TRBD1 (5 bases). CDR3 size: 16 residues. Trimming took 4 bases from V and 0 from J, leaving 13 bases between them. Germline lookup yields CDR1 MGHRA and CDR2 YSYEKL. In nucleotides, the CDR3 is TGCGCCAGCAGCCCTCAAGCCAGGGTCTCCTACAATGAGCAGTTCTTC. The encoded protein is CASSPQARVSYNEQFF.